These 19 T cell receptor beta chains were sequenced from one sample in a study of graft-versus-host responses after intestinal transplantation. The protocol was immunoSEQ multiplex PCR, while the TCRdb copy is restricted to in-frame clones and leaves out a portion. Among approximately 9,500 clones, 92% were seen once, and the ten largest hold roughly 3.7%. The sequencing here drew on PBMCs, taken 40 to 45 days after intestinal transplantation. The origin of the receptors is a human patient who received an intestinal transplant, so some T cells may come from the graft donor.

The chain links TRBV7-2 to TRBJ2-7, with D possibly being TRBD2 (6 bases). CDR3 size: 14 residues. CDR1 SGHTA and CDR2 FQGNSA come from the germline V gene. V lost 5 bases to trimming and J lost 4 bases, with 15 bases between them. CDR3 protein: CASSPGLLRYEQYF. CDR3 bases: TGTGCCAGCAGCCCGGGACTTCTACGATACGAGCAGTACTTC.

CDR3 residues: CASSEGQGVYEQYF. CDR3 in DNA: TGTGCCAGCAGTGAGGGGCAGGGGGTTTACGAGCAGTACTTC. The chain employs TRBV2 and TRBJ2-7; 7 bases fit TRBD1. Germline assignment: CDR1 SNHLY and CDR2 FYNNEI. V lost 3 bases to trimming and J lost 4 bases; unmatched junction nucleotides: 6. The CDR3 is 14 residues long.

This chain uses TRBV5-4 with TRBJ1-4; 10 bases fit TRBD1. The V segment lost 4 bases and the J segment 10 bases; nucleotides outside the gene matches: 13. The germline V gene has CDR1 SGHNT and CDR2 YYREEE (reference sequence). There are 16 residues in the CDR3. This CDR3 is CASSDGTGDGLGKLFF. The CDR3, as DNA: TGTGCCAGCAGCGACGGGACAGGGGACGGTCTTGGAAAACTGTTTTTT.

V usage is TRBV14 and J usage is TRBJ1-6; D is undetermined. This CDR3 is 16 amino acids long. Trimming stripped 4 bases from V and 5 bases from J, with 15 bases between. Germline V gene sequence: CDR1 SGHDN, CDR2 FVKESK. CDR3 in amino acids: CASSRRAGEDNSPLHF. As DNA, the CDR3 is TGTGCCAGCAGCCGCCGGGCAGGAGAGGATAATTCACCCCTCCACTTT.

The chain recombines TRBV11-2 with TRBJ2-4; no definite D call. Per the germline V gene, CDR1 is SGHAT and CDR2 is FQNNGV. This CDR3 region has 12 residues. The V end was cut by 6 bases, the J end by 9 bases, with 12 bases between. The CDR3 DNA is TGTGCCAGCAGGAACCAGATGGGCATTCAGTACTTC. Protein: CASRNQMGIQYF. The full variable domain, rest sourced from reference TRBV11-2 and TRBJ2-4, is EAGVAQSPRYKIIEKRQSVAFWCNPISGHATLYWYQQILGQGPKLLIQFQNNGVVDDSQLPKDRFSAERLKGVDSTLKIQPAKLEDSAVYLCASRNQMGIQYFGAGTRLSVL.

The V gene is TRBV5-8, the J gene TRBJ1-5; no clear D gene. From germline, CDR1 is SGHTS and CDR2 YDEGEE. Trimming shortened V by 0 bases and J by 7 bases, and 5 bases separated the two germline ends. The CDR3 sequence is 12 residues long. The CDR3 loop reads CASSLAMQPQHF. CDR3 nucleotides: TGTGCCAGCAGCTTGGCGATGCAGCCCCAGCATTTT.

In its sample, this clone was seen a few times. The rearrangement links TRBV19 to TRBJ1-6; tentatively, D is TRBD1 (5 bases). V gave up 4 bases and J gave up 10 bases, with 17 bases separating them. The CDR3 is 15 residues long. Germline lookup yields CDR1 LNHDA and CDR2 SQIVND (reference sequence). In DNA form, the CDR3 reads TGTGCCAGTAGTACCGCCGCCCCGCGGGACTCACCCCTCCACTTT. Its protein product is CASSTAAPRDSPLHF.

The J gene is TRBJ2-2, the V gene TRBV7-9; 7 positions agree with TRBD1. Germline V gene lookup returns CDR1 SEHNR and CDR2 FQNEAQ (reference sequence). The CDR3 runs 19 residues. The ends lost 6 bases at V and 7 bases at J; junction bases unmatched: 23. The CDR3 DNA reads as TGTGCCAGCAGTCCTTATGGTTCAACAGGGGACGTCGGAAGCGGGGAGCTGTTTTTT. This sequence encodes CASSPYGSTGDVGSGELFF. The whole variable domain, remainder taken from reference TRBV7-9 and TRBJ2-2, is DTGVSQNPRHKITKRGQNVTFRCDPISEHNRLYWYRQTLGQGPEFLTYFQNEAQLEKSRLLSDRFSAERPKGSFSTLEIQRTEQGDSAMYLCASSPYGSTGDVGSGELFFGEGSRLTVL.

DNA of the CDR3: TGTGCCAGCAGCCAAGGACAGGGGGGCTACAATGAGCAGTTCTTC. It encodes CASSQGQGGYNEQFF. The V and J genes are TRBV14 and TRBJ2-1; 9 bases are a match to TRBD1. The CDR3 totals 15 residues. Trimming cost V 1 base and J 3 bases; bases outside gene matches: 1. The germline gives CDR1 SGHDN, CDR2 FVKESK.

A single count supports this clone. V is TRBV28 and J is TRBJ2-7, with a tentative D call TRBD1 (5 bases). The V gene's germline CDR1 is MDHEN and CDR2 SYDVKM. Trimming left V 6 bases short and J 1 base short, with 19 bases between. This CDR3 is built from 16 residues. CDR3 residues: CASSPGWVLGSYEQYF. In DNA, the CDR3 is TGTGCCAGCAGCCCAGGGTGGGTCTTAGGGTCCTACGAGCAGTACTTC.

This clone was found once. The J gene is TRBJ1-1, the V gene TRBV20-1; no definite D call. The length of the CDR3 is 11 residues. Germline CDR1 DFQATT, CDR2 SNEGSKA (reference sequence). V dropped 1 base and J dropped 7 bases, with 7 bases sitting between them. The CDR3 nucleotides are TGCAGTGCTAGAGGTATGGGTGAAGCTTTCTTT. Its protein product is CSARGMGEAFF.

This chain uses TRBV5-4 with TRBJ2-5; 10 nucleotides match TRBD1. This CDR3 is built from 13 residues. Germline V gives CDR1 SGHNT, CDR2 YYREEE (reference sequence). V trimming: 4 bases; J trimming: 7 bases; junction bases outside the gene matches: 4. For the CDR3, the DNA is TGTGCCAGCAGCCCCGGACAGGGGGGGACCCAGTACTTC. Its translation: CASSPGQGGTQYF.

The genes are TRBV27 and TRBJ2-7; D unresolved. The V end was cut by 5 bases, the J end by 3 bases, with 11 bases between. The CDR3 is made up of 13 amino acids. The germline V gene has CDR1 MNHEY and CDR2 SMNVEV (reference sequence). The CDR3 is CASSAPDGYEQYF. CDR3 DNA: TGTGCCAGCAGTGCCCCGGACGGCTACGAGCAGTACTTC.

The V call is TRBV5-6, the J call TRBJ1-2; D uncertain. Trimming took 4 bases from V and 0 from J, leaving 19 bases between them. Looked up from germline, CDR1 is SGHDT and CDR2 is YYEEEE. The CDR3 has 17 residues. CDR3 coding DNA: TGTGCCAGCAGCCTCAAGGGAAATCGCATAGCTAACTATGGCTACACCTTC. Amino acids: CASSLKGNRIANYGYTF.

The chain couples TRBV7-3 to TRBJ2-1; 7 bases map to TRBD1. The CDR3 extends over 12 amino acids. Trimming cost V 6 bases and J 12 bases; bases outside gene matches: 8. CDR1 and CDR2 (germline): SGHTA, FQGTGA. The CDR3 region has the DNA TGTGCCAGCAGTAAAAGGGGGCTTGGGCAGTTCTTC. It specifies CASSKRGLGQFF.

The chain carries TRBV6-5 and TRBJ2-1; D might be TRBD2 (5 bases). V shed 6 bases and J shed 6 bases, with 9 bases lying between them. Looked up from germline, CDR1 is MNHEY and CDR2 is SVGAGI. The CDR3 consists of 12 residues. CDR3 residues: CASSQDFNEQFF. For the CDR3, the DNA is TGTGCCAGCAGCCAGGACTTCAATGAGCAGTTCTTC.

This clone has only a few counts. V gene TRBV10-1 combines with J gene TRBJ2-7, with D perhaps TRBD1 (6 bases). Between the trimmed V and J ends, which lost 10 bases and 4 bases, there was a span of 17 bases. The germline V gene encodes CDR1 WNHNN and CDR2 SYGVQD (reference sequence). The CDR3 length is 13 residues. Here the CDR3 DNA reads TGCGCCAAGGGGAAATACAGGGTTTACGAGCAGTACTTC. The encoded protein is CAKGKYRVYEQYF.

The chain links TRBV5-4 to TRBJ2-1; the match to TRBD1 covers 7 bases. V shed 3 bases, J shed 8 bases, and the junction held 14 bases outside the gene matches. CDR3 length equals 16 residues. CDR1 and CDR2 (germline): SGHNT, YYREEE (reference sequence). CDR3 amino acids: CASSSPDRWDRDEQFF. DNA of the CDR3: TGTGCCAGCAGCTCCCCGGACAGGTGGGATCGCGATGAGCAGTTCTTC.

The CDR3 DNA reads as TGTGCCAGCAGTGAAGATGGAAGGACCCCCTACGAGCAGTACTTC. It encodes CASSEDGRTPYEQYF. J is TRBJ2-7 and V is TRBV25-1; D is uncertain. The CDR3 runs 15 residues. V lost 2 bases and J lost 2, with 13 bases in between. Germline V CDR1 and CDR2: MGHDK, SYGVNS.